Sequencing of this TCR beta chain was carried out in a study of control samples from healthy donors and cancer patients. Method: immunoSEQ multiplex PCR; TCRdb's copy keeps in-frame clones and lacks some. The sample has around 20,000 clones, 88% seen once. CDR3 length: 15 residues. The germline V gene has CDR1 LNHDA and CDR2 SQIVND (reference sequence). Trimming left V 3 bases short and J 3 bases short, with 14 bases between. The clonotype comes from a woman in her sixties with head and neck cancer. Sequenced: PBMCs. The chain couples TRBV19 to TRBJ1-2; D is unclear. CDR3 region: CASSISSSWDYGYTF. The CDR3 DNA follows: TGTGCCAGTAGTATTAGCTCATCTTGGGACTATGGCTACACCTTC.